The present T cell receptor (beta chain) was sequenced within a study of T cells after yellow fever vaccination. Study results and caveats: Although the secondary response was weaker, it peaked faster, at day 5 versus 15. Clones from primary vaccination mostly reappeared after the booster (roughly 95% CD4, approximately 91% CD8). A small share of clonotypes appeared in both CD4 and CD8 compartments.

Researchers made TCR cDNA using 5'RACE template switching, and this step added a universal primer site and UMIs. MiXCR was run by TCRdb on the 5' RACE reads, yielding one entry per CDR3 protein. The repertoire has 310,000 or so distinct CDR3 sequences, around 7% of them found once; the top ten carry 15% to 20%. This clonotype came up a few times. As yet, its antigen is unknown. V was cut by 4 bases and J by 0 bases, with 14 bases left in between. There are 15 residues in the CDR3. CDR1 is SGHRS, CDR2 YFSETQ, per germline. The receptor comes from a man between 18 and 29 years old who received the YFV17D yellow fever vaccine. The material sequenced was PBMCs, taken approximately 47 days after the first yellow fever vaccination. The chain employs TRBV5-1 and TRBJ2-7, with D hard to call. CDR3 loop: CASSLAAMGSYEQYV. The DNA of the CDR3 is TGCGCCAGCAGCCTGGCGGCCATGGGCTCCTACGAGCAGTACGTC.